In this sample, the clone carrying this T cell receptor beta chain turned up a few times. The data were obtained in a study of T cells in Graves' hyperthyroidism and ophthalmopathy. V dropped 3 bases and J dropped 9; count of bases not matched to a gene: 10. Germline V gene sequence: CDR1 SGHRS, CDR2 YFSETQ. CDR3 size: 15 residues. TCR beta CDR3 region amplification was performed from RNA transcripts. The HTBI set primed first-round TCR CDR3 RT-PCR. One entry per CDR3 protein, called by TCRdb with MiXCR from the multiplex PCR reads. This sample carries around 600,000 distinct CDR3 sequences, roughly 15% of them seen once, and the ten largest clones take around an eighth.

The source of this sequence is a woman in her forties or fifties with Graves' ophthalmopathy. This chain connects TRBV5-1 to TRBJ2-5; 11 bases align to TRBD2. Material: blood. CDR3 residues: CASSSTGTSGEAQYF. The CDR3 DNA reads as TGCGCCAGCAGCTCAACCGGGACTAGCGGTGAGGCCCAGTACTTC.